This entry lists 20 T cell receptor beta chains sequenced from one sample in a study of cytomegalovirus exposure and HLA in healthy donors. The PCR had 60 Vbeta and 13 Jbeta primers. Here immunoSEQ multiplex PCR was the method, and the copy in TCRdb shows in-frame clones only, minus some. The sample records around 190,000 clones, 85% being singletons. The specimen was PBMCs. The receptor source for this set is a woman in her forties or fifties in good health and CMV-seronegative.

The rearrangement uses TRBV7-9 and TRBJ1-2; maybe TRBD1 (5 bases). V lost 1 base to trimming and J lost 0 bases, with 12 bases between them. Germline loops: CDR1 SEHNR, CDR2 FQNEAQ (reference sequence). The CDR3 runs 16 residues. This CDR3 is CASSLVETEPNYGYTF. DNA of the CDR3: TGTGCCAGCAGCTTAGTCGAGACAGAGCCTAACTATGGCTACACCTTC.

The rearrangement uses TRBV2 and TRBJ2-7; the D gene is possibly TRBD2 (6 bases). CDR1 SNHLY and CDR2 FYNNEI come from the germline V gene. CDR3 length: 14 residues. V gave up 6 bases and J gave up 0 bases, with 12 bases separating them. The CDR3: CASRAGRSSYEQYF. The CDR3 bases are TGTGCCAGCAGAGCGGGCAGGAGCTCCTACGAGCAGTACTTC.

This clone was counted a few times. V usage is TRBV27 and J usage is TRBJ2-1; 15 bases match TRBD2. V dropped 7 bases and J dropped 7; count of bases not matched to a gene: 8. Germline lookup yields CDR1 MNHEY and CDR2 SMNVEV (reference sequence). There are 16 residues in the CDR3. CDR3 residues: CASKSLGLAGGNEQFF. The CDR3 nucleotides read TGTGCCAGCAAATCGCTCGGACTAGCGGGGGGGAATGAGCAGTTCTTC.

This clone has just a few counts. The V call is TRBV18, the J call TRBJ2-3; 11 nucleotides match TRBD1. The germline gives CDR1 KGHSH, CDR2 LQKENI. CDR3 size: 16 residues. The trim removed 1 base at V and 6 bases at J, leaving 6 bases unmatched. The CDR3 nucleotides read TGTGCCAGCTCACCACGGACCCGGACAGGGGGCGATACGCAGTATTTT. Its protein product is CASSPRTRTGGDTQYF.

The rearrangement uses TRBV30 and TRBJ2-5; TRBD1 matches 7 bases. The J call is in doubt because the DNA end fits TRBJ2-7 better. CDR3 length equals 13 residues. Germline lookup yields CDR1 GTSNPN and CDR2 SVGIG (reference sequence). The CDR3 coding sequence is TGTGCCTGGAGCCGGAACAGGGGATACGAGCAGTACTTC. It codes for CAWSRNRGYEQYF.

This clone was seen ten or more times. V and J are TRBV10-2 and TRBJ1-5, with D unresolved. The V end was cut by 4 bases, the J end by 6 bases, with 10 bases between. Germline-derived CDR1 and CDR2 are WSHSY and SAAADI. The CDR3 has 13 residues. The CDR3 spells CASSGVEAQPQHF. The CDR3 DNA is TGCGCCAGCAGTGGTGTAGAAGCTCAGCCCCAGCATTTT.

This clone was recorded only once. The chain links TRBV19 to TRBJ2-2; 11 bases fit TRBD2. There are 16 residues in the CDR3. The V segment lost 3 bases and the J segment 2 bases; nucleotides outside the gene matches: 2. The germline V gene has CDR1 LNHDA and CDR2 SQIVND (reference sequence). The CDR3 spells CASSMGLAENTGELFF. As DNA, the CDR3 is TGTGCCAGTAGTATGGGACTAGCGGAAAACACCGGGGAGCTGTTTTTT.

The J gene is TRBJ1-5, the V gene TRBV7-9; 12 nucleotides agree with TRBD1. The CDR3 runs 15 residues. V shed 4 bases and J 5 bases; nucleotides not matched to a gene: 3. Germline V gene sequence: CDR1 SEHNR, CDR2 FQNEAQ (reference sequence). The CDR3: CASSSGQGAYQPQHF. CDR3 bases: TGTGCCAGCAGCTCGGGACAGGGGGCTTATCAGCCCCAGCATTTT.

The rearrangement links TRBV7-2 to TRBJ1-2, with unresolved D. The germline V and J ends were trimmed by 0 bases and 5 bases, with 4 bases remaining between them. Germline CDR1 SGHTA, CDR2 FQGNSA. The CDR3 spans 12 residues. CDR3 sequence reads: CASSLALYGYTF. CDR3 coding DNA: TGTGCCAGCAGCTTAGCGCTATATGGCTACACCTTC.

The genes are TRBV11-2 and TRBJ2-7; 10 bases align to TRBD2. Per the germline V gene, CDR1 is SGHAT and CDR2 is FQNNGV. With 0 bases clipped from V and 2 bases from J, the junction kept 4 bases outside the gene matches. This CDR3 is built from 16 residues. This chain's CDR3 is CASSLESGLAAYEQYF. Here the CDR3 DNA reads TGTGCCAGCAGCTTAGAATCCGGACTAGCGGCCTACGAGCAGTACTTC.

The chain has TRBV7-9 and TRBJ2-5, with a weak D call TRBD2 (6 bases). The CDR3 consists of 15 residues. From germline, CDR1 is SEHNR and CDR2 FQNEAQ (reference sequence). V was shortened by 3 bases and J by 0 bases, with 11 bases between the two germline ends. DNA for the CDR3: TGTGCCAGCAGCTTGGGTCGGGGGAACCAAGAGACCCAGTACTTC. It specifies CASSLGRGNQETQYF.

Remarks on this clone: The identical CDR3 is also encoded by other nucleotide sequences in the sample. The rearrangement links TRBV19 to TRBJ2-5; 8 bases are shared with TRBD1. After removal of 7 bases from V and 2 bases from J, the junction contained 3 bases not matched to a gene. The CDR3 length is 13 residues. The germline V gene has CDR1 LNHDA and CDR2 SQIVND (reference sequence). The DNA for the CDR3 is TGTGCCAGTACCGGGACAGGTCAAGAGACCCAGTACTTC. Its translation is CASTGTGQETQYF.

The chain is built from TRBV28 and TRBJ1-5; D not certain. Germline loops: CDR1 MDHEN, CDR2 SYDVKM. The CDR3 length is 14 residues. V was clipped by 5 bases and J by 2 bases, with 10 bases between them. The CDR3 loop is CASSLRRRNQPQHF. In DNA, the CDR3 is TGTGCCAGCAGTCTTAGGAGGCGCAATCAGCCCCAGCATTTT.

CDR3 amino acids: CAWSVSGEAFF. CDR3 bases: TGTGCCTGGAGTGTATCAGGTGAAGCTTTCTTT. This rearrangement joins TRBV30 to TRBJ1-1; no reliable D call. The CDR3 is 11 amino acids. The germline V gene encodes CDR1 GTSNPN and CDR2 SVGIG (reference sequence). V gave up 0 bases and J gave up 7 bases, with 6 bases separating them.

This clone occurred a few times. The chain uses TRBV5-4 and TRBJ2-1; the match to TRBD1 covers 7 bases. The germline CDR1 and CDR2 sequences are SGHNT and YYREEE (reference sequence). After removal of 4 bases from V and 4 bases from J, the junction contained 14 bases not matched to a gene. CDR3 length equals 17 residues. This chain's CDR3 is CASSAPTGVRGYNEQFF. The CDR3, as DNA: TGTGCCAGCAGCGCACCTACAGGGGTCAGAGGGTACAATGAGCAGTTCTTC.

Details on this clone: As the CDR3 is not closed by the conserved phenylalanine or tryptophan, this likely results from a read error. Because the CDR3's place on the DNA is in doubt, the DNA is left out and the CDR3 is given as listed by TCRdb. The chain combines TRBV6-5 with TRBJ1-4. The CDR3 numbers 13 amino acids, ends counted. The germline V gene has CDR1 MNHEY and CDR2 SVGAGI. The CDR3 sequence is CASSNNDRLDWTG.

This sequence joins TRBV5-4 and TRBJ2-6; no firm D call. This CDR3 has 15 residues. Germline V gene lookup returns CDR1 SGHNT and CDR2 YYREEE (reference sequence). Trimming removed 0 bases from V and 0 bases from J, with 4 bases in between. The CDR3 DNA follows: TGTGCCAGCAGCTTGGCCTTCTCTGGGGCCAACGTCCTGACTTTC. This translates into CASSLAFSGANVLTF.

V is TRBV15 and J is TRBJ2-7; the match to TRBD2 covers 9 bases. There are 13 residues in the CDR3. The V and J ends lost 9 bases and 4 bases, in that order; junction bases with no gene match: 7. The germline V gene encodes CDR1 LNHNV and CDR2 YYDKDF (reference sequence). As DNA, the CDR3 is TGTGCCACTCGGGATAGCGGGGGTTACGAGCAGTACTTC. It yields the protein CATRDSGGYEQYF.

V gene TRBV29-1 combines with J gene TRBJ2-5; 10 bases match TRBD2. This CDR3 region has 14 residues. Unmatched junction bases numbered 8, after V lost 6 bases and J lost 4 bases. Germline CDR1 and CDR2: SQVTM and ANQGSEA. The CDR3 is CSVFIAGGAETQYF. The CDR3 nucleotides read TGCAGCGTCTTCATAGCGGGAGGTGCAGAGACCCAGTACTTC.

The chain employs TRBV5-1 and TRBJ2-7; D is undetermined. The V end was cut by 0 bases, the J end by 0 bases, with 10 bases between. From germline, CDR1 is SGHRS and CDR2 YFSETQ. This CDR3 is 15 amino acids long. This chain's CDR3 is CASSLVPLSSYEQYF. The CDR3 DNA reads TGCGCCAGCAGCTTGGTTCCTCTGTCCTCCTACGAGCAGTACTTC.